This T cell receptor (beta chain) was obtained from a study of shared clonotypes between healthy human individuals. CDR1 is SEHNR, CDR2 FQNEAQ, per germline (reference sequence). The V and J ends lost 4 bases and 0 bases, in that order; junction bases with no gene match: 2. CDR3 size: 14 residues. Naive CD8 populations comprised CD45RO-negative cells positively selected for CCR7, excluding terminally differentiated effector memory CD45RA+ cells. The method was immunoSEQ multiplex PCR; TCRdb's version includes in-frame clones alone and lacks a portion of them. The sample holds over 800,000 clones; nearly 95% are singletons and the top ten take around 24%. For this clone: No antigen is known for it. This sample also contains other DNA sequences that code for the same CDR3.

General study results and limits: Shared across a few donors were about 4.6% of the naive CD4 clonotypes. Lower generation probabilities were found for non-shared clonotypes than for those shared by all four donors.

The V call is TRBV7-9, the J call TRBJ2-7; 8 bases match TRBD1. The receptor was derived from a man between 25 and 39 years old in good health. Input material: naive CD8+ T cells sorted from blood. CDR3 DNA: TGTGCCAGCAGCTCTACAGGGGGCTCCTACGAGCAGTACTTC. This codes for CASSSTGGSYEQYF.